This note documents a single T cell receptor beta chain sequence. These data originate in a study of blood T cell repertoires in COVID-19. Overall study: Acute-phase and convalescent COVID-19 samples originated in the United States, Italy and Spain. T cells, B-cell-depleted T cells, or PBMCs provided the cDNA or gDNA that served as material.

CDR3 length: 17 residues. Trimming at V came to 0 bases and at J to 1 base, leaving 8 bases not matched to a gene. Germline CDR1 MGHRA, CDR2 YSYEKL. Source study methods: From reference gene primer amplification, estimates of nucleated cell counts were derived. The data were produced by immunoSEQ multiplex PCR, yet TCRdb's version contains in-frame clones alone and is incomplete. V and J calls and clone size come straight from that table; D and trimming were deduced from the DNA. The data show more than 350,000 clones, around 87% seen once. The J gene is TRBJ2-5, the V gene TRBV4-1, with 7 bases fitting TRBD2. What was sequenced was peripheral blood. This receptor was taken from a woman in her twenties or thirties with COVID-19, enrolled during active disease. The CDR3 coding sequence is TGCGCCAGCAGCCAAGATAGCGGCGGGAGAATCCAAGAGACCCAGTACTTC. Translated, it gives CASSQDSGGRIQETQYF.